The clone carrying this T cell receptor (beta chain) turned up a few times. What it binds is unknown. These data come from a study of blood T cells in healthy people across ages. Each sample used at least 6 million PBMCs. Germline CDR1 and CDR2: SGHAT and FQNNGV. The CDR3 covers 14 residues. V was clipped by 1 base and J by 13 bases; unmatched bases: 9. The second PCR ran about 6 to 12 cycles with a sample-barcoded 5' primer and J-beta primers. In TCRdb, the 5' RACE reads were re-called with MiXCR into one record per CDR3 protein. The data contain about 1.4 million distinct CDR3 sequences, roughly 59% of them singletons. General study points: The percentage of naive T cells correlated strongly with TCR beta diversity. The recorded TCR beta diversity per million T cells decreased in a roughly linear manner with age. Researchers deemed the diversity estimates from one million T cells underestimates.

This TCR was recovered from a man aged 18 to 35 in good health. The chain combines TRBV11-2 with TRBJ2-4, with 8 bases fitting TRBD2. The sequenced sample was blood. The CDR3 DNA sequence: TGTGCCAGCAGCTTAGCGGGACTAGGTCGGGAGCAGTACTTC. Protein product: CASSLAGLGREQYF.